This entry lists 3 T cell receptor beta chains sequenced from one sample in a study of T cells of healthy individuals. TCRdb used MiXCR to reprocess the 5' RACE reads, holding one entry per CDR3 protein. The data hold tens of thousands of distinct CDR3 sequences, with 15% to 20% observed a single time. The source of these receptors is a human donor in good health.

The CDR3 DNA reads as TGTGCCAGCAGCTTTACAGGGGGCACTGAAGCTTTCTTT. It codes for CASSFTGGTEAFF. The chain couples TRBV7-9 to TRBJ1-1; TRBD1 matches at 8 bases. Germline V CDR1 and CDR2: SEHNR, FQNEAQ (reference sequence). This CDR3 has 13 amino acids. J gave up 4 bases and V 3 bases, and 1 base lay outside the gene matches. Combining the CDR3 with reference TRBV7-9 and TRBJ1-1 gives the whole variable domain DTGVSQNPRHKITKRGQNVTFRCDPISEHNRLYWYRQTLGQGPEFLTYFQNEAQLEKSRLLSDRFSAERPKGSFSTLEIQRTEQGDSAMYLCASSFTGGTEAFFGQGTRLTVV.

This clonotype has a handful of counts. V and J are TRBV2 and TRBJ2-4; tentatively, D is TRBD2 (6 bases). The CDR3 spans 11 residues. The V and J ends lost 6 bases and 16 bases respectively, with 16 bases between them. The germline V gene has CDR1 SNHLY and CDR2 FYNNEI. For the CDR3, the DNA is TGTGCCAGCAGCGGAGGGACCGGCCAATACTTC. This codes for CASSGGTGQYF.

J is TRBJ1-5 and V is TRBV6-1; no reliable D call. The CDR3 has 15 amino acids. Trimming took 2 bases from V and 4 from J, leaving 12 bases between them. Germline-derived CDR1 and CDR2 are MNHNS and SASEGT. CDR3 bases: TGTGCCAGCAGTGAACAAATGGGAGGGAATCAGCCCCAGCATTTT. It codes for CASSEQMGGNQPQHF.